Listed below are T cell receptor beta chains from one sample, sequenced in a study of T cells in Graves' hyperthyroidism and ophthalmopathy. MiXCR was run by TCRdb on the multiplex PCR reads, yielding one entry per CDR3 protein. The sample gives about 710,000 distinct CDR3 sequences, approximately 16% of which show up once; around 7.7% is in the top ten. The source material was blood. The receptors come from a man aged 18-30 years with Graves' hyperthyroidism. Each CDR3 is given with its conserved first and last residue. The order of the fields is D gene, clone size, J gene, V gene, CDR3 DNA, CDR3 protein. A D gene is named only where the DNA matches it firmly. Where a row states a size, it is once, few, many or the class of an expanded clone; other rows omit it.

TRBD1	many	TRBJ2-1	TRBV6-1	TGTGCCAGCAGTTCCGGACAGGGTAGGAATGAGCAGTTCTTC	CASSSGQGRNEQFF
.	many	TRBJ2-3	TRBV10-3	TGTGCCATCTCCCAAGGGGGGAGGGATACGCAGTATTTT	CAISQGGRDTQYF
.	.	TRBJ1-1	TRBV10-3	TGTGCCATCAGCCACCGATCTCAGGGGTTAATGAACACTGAAGCTTTCTTT	CAISHRSQGLMNTEAFF
.	.	TRBJ2-2	TRBV19	TGTGCCAGTGGTATGTCAGGGATCGCCGGGGAGCTGTTTTTT	CASGMSGIAGELFF
.	few	TRBJ1-2	TRBV12-3/TRBV12-4	TGTGCCAGCAGCCAAGGGGCCTTATTCTATGGCTACACCTTC	CASSQGALFYGYTF
.	few	TRBJ2-3	TRBV7-2	TGTGCCAGCAGCCCTGAGGGAGGAAGGACAGATACGCAGTATTTT	CASSPEGGRTDTQYF
.	few	TRBJ2-7	TRBV7-2	TGTGCCAGCAGCCCGGGTGCGGGAAAAACGTACGAGCAGTACTTC	CASSPGAGKTYEQYF
TRBD2	few	TRBJ2-2	TRBV12-3/TRBV12-4	TGTGCCAGCAGTGGGGAAATAGCGGGTAGGCCCACCGGGGAGCTGTTTTTT	CASSGEIAGRPTGELFF
.	.	TRBJ1-1	TRBV11-2	TGTGCCAGCAGCCTAGACATCGAAGCTTTCTTT	CASSLDIEAFF
.	.	TRBJ2-5	TRBV30	TGTGCCTGGACGCCTAATGTAGCGGTAGGGACCCAGTACTTC	CAWTPNVAVGTQYF
.	many	TRBJ2-7	TRBV6-1	TGTGCCAGCAGTGAATCTGGAGGTTTGAGGGTCGAGCAGTACTTC	CASSESGGLRVEQYF
.	many	TRBJ2-3	TRBV3-1	TGTGCCAGCAGCTCAAGAGACGCAGATACGCAGTATTTT	CASSSRDADTQYF
.	many	TRBJ2-2	TRBV28	TGTGCCTCATGGGGGGGCCAGGGCACCGGGGAGCTGTTTTTT	CASWGGQGTGELFF
TRBD2	.	TRBJ2-7	TRBV30	TGTGCCTGCTTAGCGGGGAGCTCCTACGAGCAGTACTTC	CACLAGSSYEQYF
.	few	TRBJ2-1	TRBV20-1	TGCAGTGCTAGGGTCCCGGGCCTTCCGCCAGGTGAGCAGTTCTTC	CSARVPGLPPGEQFF
.	.	TRBJ1-1	TRBV20-1	TGCAGTGCTAGAGACTACGGGGTGAACACTGAAGCTTTCTTT	CSARDYGVNTEAFF
TRBD1	few	TRBJ1-2	TRBV2	TGTGCCAGCAGTTCGGTACAGGGGGCCGGCTACACCTTC	CASSSVQGAGYTF
TRBD2	few	TRBJ2-2	TRBV7-8	TGTGCCAGCAGCGCGCCAGGACTAGCGAGGATCACCGGGGAGCTGTTTTTT	CASSAPGLARITGELFF
.	.	TRBJ2-4	TRBV12-3/TRBV12-4	TGTCCCAGCAGTTTAGAGGCAGTCAAAAACATTCAGTACTTC	CPSSLEAVKNIQYF
.	few	TRBJ2-1	TRBV19	TGTGCCAGTAGCACAGCAAAGAGATACAATGAGCAGTTCTTC	CASSTAKRYNEQFF
.	many	TRBJ1-2	TRBV6-1	TGTGCCAGCATCTTGACAGAAACTTCCTACGAAAGCTATGGCTACACCTTC	CASILTETSYESYGYTF
.	few	TRBJ1-1	TRBV28	TGTGCCAGCACCAAAACTTATGAAGACACTGAAGCTTTCTTT	CASTKTYEDTEAFF
.	.	TRBJ2-3	TRBV6-2/TRBV6-3	TGTGCCAGCAGTCACCTTACTCCTCATACGCAGTATTTT	CASSHLTPHTQYF
.	.	TRBJ2-5	TRBV27	TGTGCCAGCAGTTTATCTGCGACAGGACACCAAGAGACCCAGTACTTC	CASSLSATGHQETQYF
.	few	TRBJ2-2	TRBV24-1	TGTGCCACCAGTGATTTGCAGGTGAACACCGGGGAGCTGTTTTTT	CATSDLQVNTGELFF
.	many	TRBJ2-2	TRBV20-1	TGCAGTGCTAGAGACCCCTTCCGAGACACCGGGGAGCTGTTTTTT	CSARDPFRDTGELFF
TRBD2	.	TRBJ2-5	TRBV5-8	TGTGCCAGCAGCTGGGGGGGACCCCCACAAGAGACCCAGTACTTC	CASSWGGPPQETQYF
TRBD2	many	TRBJ2-3	TRBV13	TGTGCCAGCAGCTTACTAGCGGGAGCGAATACGCAGTATTTT	CASSLLAGANTQYF
TRBD1	many	TRBJ2-1	TRBV30	TGTGCCTGCAGACAGGGCACCTACAATGAGCAGTTCTTC	CACRQGTYNEQFF
TRBD2	.	TRBJ2-1	TRBV10-2	TGCGCCAGCAGTGAGTCCACTAGCGGATACGCCTACAATGAGCAGTTCTTC	CASSESTSGYAYNEQFF
.	few	TRBJ2-4	TRBV14	TGTGCCAGCAGCCAAGTGGGGGCGGACATTCAGTACTTC	CASSQVGADIQYF
.	few	TRBJ1-4	TRBV7-9	TGTGCCAGCAGCTTAGCTGGGTCAGGGGTACGCGAAAAACTGTTTTTT	CASSLAGSGVREKLFF
TRBD2	.	TRBJ2-3	TRBV3-1	TGTGCCAGCGGCCGCGCTGGACTAGCGGGAGAGGATACAGATACGCAGTATTTT	CASGRAGLAGEDTDTQYF
TRBD2	few	TRBJ2-3	TRBV6-1	TGTGCCAGCAGTTACAAGCGGGAGGCATCAGATACGCAGTATTTT	CASSYKREASDTQYF
TRBD1	once	TRBJ1-5	TRBV4-1	TGCGCCAGCAGCCACCCGACAGGGGGAAATCAGCCCCAGCATTTT	CASSHPTGGNQPQHF
.	.	TRBJ1-1	TRBV7-2	TGTGCCAGCAGCTTAGTCCCCTTGGGAACTGAAGCTTTCTTT	CASSLVPLGTEAFF
.	many	TRBJ1-1	TRBV28	TGTGCCAGCACTAGTCAACTGAACACTGAAGCTTTCTTT	CASTSQLNTEAFF
TRBD1	many	TRBJ2-3	TRBV5-1	TGCGCCAGCAGCGTACATCTGGACAGGAAAGATACGCAGTATTTT	CASSVHLDRKDTQYF
.	many	TRBJ1-4	TRBV2	TGTGCCAGCAGTGACCGACAGAACTGGAATGAAAAACTGTTTTTT	CASSDRQNWNEKLFF
.	few	TRBJ2-6	TRBV6-2/TRBV6-3	TGTGCCAGCAGTTACGCCCGGGGGCTGGCTGGGGCCAACGTCCTGACTTTC	CASSYARGLAGANVLTF
.	many	TRBJ2-7	TRBV28	TGTGCCAGCAGTTTAGCGCTACAGGGTCCCCGACTAGATTGGTCCTACGAGCAGTACTTC	CASSLALQGPRLDWSYEQYF